Listed here are 28 T cell receptor beta chains from one sample, sequenced in a study of cytomegalovirus exposure and HLA in healthy donors. Amplification used 60 Vbeta primers and 13 Jbeta primers. Generated by immunoSEQ multiplex PCR, the TCRdb table keeps only in-frame clones and is missing some. This table holds some 150,000 clones, 82% found once. The sample consisted of PBMCs. The origin of the receptors is a man aged 45-60 years in good health and CMV-seropositive.

The chain employs TRBV7-6 and TRBJ2-3; unclear D gene. This CDR3 is built from 12 residues. Germline V CDR1 and CDR2: SGHVS, FNYEAQ. Trimming removed 5 bases at V and 2 bases at J, with 5 bases between. The CDR3 region is CASSIHTDTQYF. The CDR3 coding sequence is TGTGCCAGCAGCATCCACACAGATACGCAGTATTTT.

The chain has TRBV18 and TRBJ2-7; tentative D call: TRBD2 (7 bases). Germline V gene sequence: CDR1 KGHSH, CDR2 LQKENI. The CDR3 length is 15 residues. V lost 0 bases, J lost 4 bases, and 13 bases lay in between. In DNA form, the CDR3 reads TGTGCCAGCTCACCACCGGGGGGGGCGGTGTACGAGCAGTACTTC. Its protein product is CASSPPGGAVYEQYF.

CDR3 sequence: CAISEGVANEKLFF. CDR3 in DNA: TGTGCCATCAGTGAGGGAGTAGCTAATGAAAAACTGTTTTTT. This chain uses TRBV10-3 with TRBJ1-4; D is unresolved. Trimming pared 2 bases from V and 3 bases from J, leaving 7 bases between. This CDR3 comprises 14 residues. The V gene's germline CDR1 is ENHRY and CDR2 SYGVKD.

The J gene is TRBJ2-5, the V gene TRBV5-1; TRBD1 agrees at 12 bases. CDR1 and CDR2 (germline): SGHRS, YFSETQ. The CDR3 covers 16 residues. J gave up 4 bases and V 2 bases, and 6 bases lay outside the gene matches. The CDR3 DNA reads TGCGCCAGCAGCTTTACCGGGACAGGGGGCCGAGAGACCCAGTACTTC. The encoded protein is CASSFTGTGGRETQYF.

The table lists this clone with a few counts. The genes are TRBV5-4 and TRBJ1-3; D uncertain. Looked up from germline, CDR1 is SGHNT and CDR2 is YYREEE (reference sequence). The CDR3 has 15 residues. Trimming stripped 1 base from V and 4 bases from J, with 12 bases between. The CDR3 sequence is CASSLIGFAGNTIYF. In DNA, the CDR3 is TGTGCCAGCAGCTTGATCGGGTTCGCCGGAAACACCATATATTTT.

This clone was seen only once. J is TRBJ1-2 and V is TRBV10-3; D is unclear. This CDR3 spans 12 amino acids. Per germline, CDR1 ENHRY and CDR2 SYGVKD. Between the trimmed V and J ends, which lost 0 bases and 10 bases, there was a span of 9 bases. CDR3 sequence: CAISESSTDYTF. The CDR3 DNA follows: TGTGCCATCAGTGAGTCGAGTACAGACTACACCTTC.

V gene TRBV2 combines with J gene TRBJ2-1, with 9 bases identical to TRBD2. From germline, CDR1 is SNHLY and CDR2 FYNNEI. The trim removed 9 bases at V and 6 bases at J, leaving 0 bases unmatched. CDR3 length: 11 amino acids. In nucleotides, the CDR3 is TGTGCCAGTAGCGGGAGCAATGAGCAGTTCTTC. Protein product: CASSGSNEQFF.

J is TRBJ2-3 and V is TRBV7-9, with D uncertain. CDR1 and CDR2 (germline): SEHNR, FQNEAQ (reference sequence). V was shortened by 5 bases and J by 11 bases, with 23 bases between the two germline ends. The CDR3 sequence is 15 residues long. DNA for the CDR3: TGTGCCAGCAGCCCTACCTACCTCGACCTAGGTGGGCAGTATTTT. Protein sequence: CASSPTYLDLGGQYF.

Concerning this clone itself: The germline gene is not matched at one end of the junction; a read error may be the cause. The genes are TRBV7-7 and TRBJ2-7; 10 nucleotides line up with TRBD1. CDR1 and CDR2 from the germline V gene are SSHAT and FNYEAQ (reference sequence). The CDR3 sequence is 13 residues long. The CDR3 spells CASSRGQGNEQYF. The CDR3 DNA sequence: TGTGCTAGCAGTAGGGGACAGGGGAACGAGCAGTACTTC.

The genes are TRBV5-6 and TRBJ2-7; TRBD2 agrees at 10 bases. CDR1 is SGHDT and CDR2 is YYEEEE in the germline V gene. The CDR3 is 14 residues long. Trimming cost V 0 bases and J 3 bases; bases outside gene matches: 0. The CDR3 DNA reads as TGTGCCAGCAGCTTGGCTAGCGGGGGCTACGAGCAGTACTTC. Amino acids: CASSLASGGYEQYF. Combining the CDR3 with reference TRBV5-6 and TRBJ2-7 gives the whole variable domain DAGVTQSPTHLIKTRGQQVTLRCSPKSGHDTVSWYQQALGQGPQFIFQYYEEEERQRGNFPDRFSGHQFPNYSSELNVNALLLGDSALYLCASSLASGGYEQYFGPGTRLTVT.

The chain couples TRBV2 to TRBJ2-7, with 7 nucleotides matching TRBD1. Germline V CDR1 and CDR2: SNHLY, FYNNEI. The CDR3 length is 14 residues. After removal of 7 bases from V and 0 bases from J, the junction contained 6 bases not matched to a gene. The CDR3 DNA follows: TGTGCCAGCAAACGTGGGACAGCCTCCTACGAGCAGTACTTC. It is translated as CASKRGTASYEQYF.

This clone was found a few times. V and J are TRBV4-2 and TRBJ1-4, with 9 bases lining up with TRBD1. Germline values: CDR1 LGHNA, CDR2 YNFKEQ. With V trimmed by 0 bases and J by 1 base, 12 bases remained unmatched. This CDR3 is built from 20 residues. The CDR3 DNA reads as TGTGCCAGCAGCCAAGATCCGATGACAGGGGGACTTGAAACTAATGAAAAACTGTTTTTT. Translation gives CASSQDPMTGGLETNEKLFF.

V usage is TRBV2 and J usage is TRBJ1-4, with a weak D call TRBD1 (6 bases). V lost 2 bases, J lost 4 bases, and 11 bases lay in between. Germline V CDR1 and CDR2: SNHLY, FYNNEI. The CDR3 is 15 amino acids. The chain's CDR3 is CASSEKQGYNEKLFF. The CDR3, as DNA: TGTGCCAGCAGTGAAAAACAGGGCTATAATGAAAAACTGTTTTTT.

The gene calls are TRBV28 and TRBJ2-7, with TRBD1 as a possible D gene (6 bases). Germline V gives CDR1 MDHEN, CDR2 SYDVKM. The CDR3 loop spans 14 amino acids. Trimming removed 2 bases at V and 2 bases at J, with 10 bases between. The CDR3 DNA reads as TGTGCCAGCAGTTTAAACAGGGTACCCTACGAGCAGTACTTC. It yields the protein CASSLNRVPYEQYF.

The chain uses TRBV4-2 and TRBJ2-1; 8 bases align to TRBD2. The CDR3 has 17 residues. Germline CDR1 reads LGHNA; CDR2 reads YNFKEQ. After removal of 0 bases from V and 6 bases from J, the junction contained 10 bases not matched to a gene. The chain's CDR3 is CASSQDFGSGTVNEQFF. Written as DNA, the CDR3 is TGTGCCAGCAGCCAAGATTTTGGTAGCGGGACGGTCAATGAGCAGTTCTTC.

Turning to this clone: Other DNA sequences in the same sample also yield this CDR3. This chain connects TRBV10-2 to TRBJ1-2; perhaps TRBD1 as D (5 bases). CDR1 and CDR2 (germline): WSHSY, SAAADI. This CDR3 has 13 residues. Trimming left V 6 bases short and J 2 bases short, with 10 bases between. As DNA, the CDR3 is TGCGCCAGCAGCGAGGCAGGGAACTATGGCTACACCTTC. The encoded protein is CASSEAGNYGYTF.

The rearrangement links TRBV10-3 to TRBJ2-1, with 8 nucleotides matching TRBD2. After removal of 0 bases from V and 8 bases from J, the junction contained 6 bases not matched to a gene. Germline V gene data show CDR1 as ENHRY and CDR2 as SYGVKD. CDR3 length equals 15 residues. CDR3 protein: CAISESSGLVDEQFF. The CDR3 DNA reads as TGTGCCATCAGTGAGTCGTCGGGACTAGTGGATGAGCAGTTCTTC.

A remark on this clone: Other DNA sequences in the same sample also yield this CDR3. The gene calls are TRBV15 and TRBJ2-7; D not resolved. CDR1 and CDR2 from the germline V gene are LNHNV and YYDKDF (reference sequence). Trimming took off 3 bases at V and 4 bases at J, with 10 bases between the two ends. The CDR3 covers 13 residues. The CDR3 spells CATSRAGPYEQYF. DNA of the CDR3: TGTGCCACCAGCAGGGCTGGTCCGTACGAGCAGTACTTC.

The V call is TRBV9, the J call TRBJ2-2; D uncertain. The germline gives CDR1 SGDLS, CDR2 YYNGEE. The V gene lost 3 bases and the J gene lost 1 base, with 10 bases spanning the gap. CDR3 length equals 15 residues. CDR3 coding DNA: TGTGCCAGCAGCGCCCACGGCGGGAACACCGGGGAGCTGTTTTTT. Translated, it gives CASSAHGGNTGELFF.

The V and J genes are TRBV28 and TRBJ1-1; 9 bases are shared with TRBD1. Germline loops: CDR1 MDHEN, CDR2 SYDVKM. The V and J ends lost 5 bases and 2 bases, in that order; junction bases with no gene match: 3. The length of the CDR3 is 14 residues. As DNA, the CDR3 is TGTGCCAGCAGTGGGGGACAGGGTAACACTGAAGCTTTCTTT. It is translated as CASSGGQGNTEAFF.

This clone was seen only a few times. The chain recombines TRBV9 with TRBJ2-3; 9 nucleotides line up with TRBD2. The CDR3 consists of 19 residues. Trimming removed 0 bases from V and 5 bases from J; junction bases left unmatched: 16. Per the germline V gene, CDR1 is SGDLS and CDR2 is YYNGEE. CDR3 sequence reads: CASSVEARTSGYSRDTQYF. Here the CDR3 DNA reads TGTGCCAGCAGCGTAGAGGCGAGAACTAGCGGGTACTCTAGAGATACGCAGTATTTT.

V is TRBV10-3 and J is TRBJ2-3, with D hard to call. CDR3 length: 12 amino acids. Germline V gives CDR1 ENHRY, CDR2 SYGVKD. Trimming left V 5 bases short and J 5 bases short, with 8 bases between. For the CDR3, the DNA is TGTGCCATCAGTTCGAGCCTAGATACGCAGTATTTT. It yields the protein CAISSSLDTQYF.

The chain links TRBV7-2 to TRBJ1-4; 7 bases align to TRBD1. This CDR3 has 14 amino acids. Germline CDR1 is SGHTA and CDR2 is FQGNSA. The ends lost 5 bases at V and 7 bases at J; junction bases unmatched: 7. This CDR3 reads CASSPGGRAEKLFF. CDR3 nucleotide sequence: TGTGCCAGCAGCCCAGGGGGACGGGCTGAAAAACTGTTTTTT.

This clone came up a few times. The chain recombines TRBV7-9 with TRBJ2-7, with TRBD2 matching 9 bases. This CDR3 has 15 amino acids. With V trimmed by 4 bases and J by 7 bases, 11 bases remained unmatched. CDR1 SEHNR and CDR2 FQNEAQ come from the germline V gene (reference sequence). CDR3 in DNA: TGTGCCAGCAGCTCCGGACCGGGACTAGCATTTGAGCAGTACTTC. Amino acids: CASSSGPGLAFEQYF.

The V call is TRBV30, the J call TRBJ2-1; D is possibly TRBD1 (6 bases). V shed 3 bases and J shed 6 bases, with 12 bases lying between them. The CDR3 is 13 residues long. CDR1 is GTSNPN, CDR2 SVGIG, per germline (reference sequence). Written as DNA, the CDR3 is TGTGCCTGGAGCCAGGGGACGGCCAATGAGCAGTTCTTC. As protein: CAWSQGTANEQFF.

The chain joins TRBV7-6 to TRBJ2-7; TRBD2 matches at 7 bases. Germline V lookup: CDR1 SGHVS, CDR2 FNYEAQ. This CDR3 comprises 15 residues. Trimming took 1 base from V and 3 from J; bases not matched to a gene: 6. The DNA of the CDR3 is TGTGCCAGCAGCTTAGGACCCGGGAGGAACTACGAGCAGTACTTC. Its translation is CASSLGPGRNYEQYF.

The rearrangement uses TRBV6-6 and TRBJ1-2; D gene ambiguous. Deletions cut 6 bases from V and 2 bases from J, with 10 bases between. The CDR3 extends over 13 amino acids. Per germline, CDR1 MNHNY and CDR2 SVGAGI (reference sequence). The CDR3 DNA sequence: TGTGCCAGCAGCTTACACAAGAACTATGGCTACACCTTC. Encoded protein: CASSLHKNYGYTF.

The J gene is TRBJ1-2, the V gene TRBV4-2; D uncertain. The CDR3 sequence is 13 residues long. V was shortened by 1 base and J by 1 base, with 4 bases between the two germline ends. The germline V gene has CDR1 LGHNA and CDR2 YNFKEQ. The CDR3 spells CASSQASNYGYTF. CDR3 nucleotides: TGTGCCAGCAGCCAAGCCAGTAACTATGGCTACACCTTC.